The clone carrying this T cell receptor beta chain was seen a single time. This CDR3 is built from 13 residues. V was shortened by 3 bases and J by 5 bases, with 11 bases between the two germline ends. Germline V lookup: CDR1 LGHDT, CDR2 YNNKEL (reference sequence). This specimen comes from a study of control samples from healthy donors and cancer patients. Sequencing used immunoSEQ multiplex PCR; TCRdb keeps in-frame clones, though not all of them. The data hold over 100,000 clones, with 90% observed a single time. Sequenced input: blood. This TCR was sampled from a human donor in good health. The donor label of this sample is uncertain. The V call is TRBV3-1 (or the pseudogene TRBV3-2), the J call TRBJ2-7; a weak D match, TRBD1 (5 bases). CDR3 sequence (DNA): TGTGCCAGCAGCCACCGACAGACCCACGAGCAGTACTTC. Translated, it gives CASSHRQTHEQYF.